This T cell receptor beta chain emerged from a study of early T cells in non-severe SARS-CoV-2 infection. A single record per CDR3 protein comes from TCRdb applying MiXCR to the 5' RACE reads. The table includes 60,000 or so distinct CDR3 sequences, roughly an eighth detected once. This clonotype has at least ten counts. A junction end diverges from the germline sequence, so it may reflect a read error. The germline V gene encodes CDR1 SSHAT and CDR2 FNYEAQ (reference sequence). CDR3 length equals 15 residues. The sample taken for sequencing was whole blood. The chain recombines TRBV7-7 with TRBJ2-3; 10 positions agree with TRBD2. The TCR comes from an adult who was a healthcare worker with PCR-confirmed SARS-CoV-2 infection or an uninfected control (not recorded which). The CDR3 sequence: CASSFSGGPADTQYF. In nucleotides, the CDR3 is TGTGCTAGCAGTTTTAGCGGGGGGCCCGCAGATACGCAGTATTTT.